The rows below give T cell receptor beta chains drawn from one sample of a study of shared clonotypes between healthy human individuals. Measured with immunoSEQ multiplex PCR; TCRdb has only the in-frame clones, and not every one. Among over a million clones, approximately 78% were seen once, and the ten largest hold 0.5% to 0.6%. Sequencing input: memory CD4+ T cells from PBMCs. The receptor set was obtained from a man aged 18 to 29 in good health. Some clones in this sample may be carry-over from other donors' samples. Both conserved end residues are part of each CDR3. D genes are given only for firm matches. Rows give clone size only sometimes, using once, few, many, or a class for an expanded clone.

j_gene,d_gene,abundance,v_gene,CDR3nt,CDR3aa
TRBJ2-1,TRBD2,-,TRBV2,TGTGCCAGCACCAACCGAAGGGGTAGCGGGAGTTACTACAATGAGCAGTTCTTC,CASTNRRGSGSYYNEQFF
TRBJ1-2,TRBD1,-,TRBV27,TGTGCCAGCAGTTCCACAGGACAGGGCCATGGCTACACCTTC,CASSSTGQGHGYTF
TRBJ2-1,-,-,TRBV11-2,TGTGCCAGCAGCTTAGCAGGGGCCGATGAGCAGTTCTTC,CASSLAGADEQFF
TRBJ1-3,TRBD1,-,TRBV4-2,TGTGCCAGCAGCCACCCGGGACAGGGAAACACCATATATTTT,CASSHPGQGNTIYF
TRBJ1-5,-,-,TRBV21-1,TGTGCCAGCAGCAACCAGGGGGAGGAGGAGGGCAATCAGCCCCAGCATTTT,CASSNQGEEEGNQPQHF
TRBJ2-1,-,-,TRBV6-5,TGTGCCAGCAGTTCGGACTCCAATGAGCAGTTCTTC,CASSSDSNEQFF
TRBJ2-5,-,-,TRBV11-3,TGTGCCAGCAGCCCCGCGGAGAACCAAGAGACCCAGTACTTC,CASSPAENQETQYF
TRBJ2-3,TRBD2,-,TRBV6-1,TGTGCCAGCAGTGATCCGACTAGCGGGAGCACAGATACGCAGTATTTT,CASSDPTSGSTDTQYF
TRBJ2-7,TRBD2,-,TRBV19,TGTGCCAGTAGTCTTCTAGCGGGAGGCTACGAGCAGTACTTC,CASSLLAGGYEQYF
TRBJ1-1,-,-,TRBV28,TGTGCCAGCAGTTTACCGCGGTGGGGCACTGAAGCTTTCTTT,CASSLPRWGTEAFF
TRBJ2-6,TRBD1,-,TRBV27,TGTGCCAGCAGTCGGAGGGACAGGGGAAGCTCTGGGGCCAACGTCCTGACTTTC,CASSRRDRGSSGANVLTF
TRBJ2-7,-,-,TRBV7-2,TGTGCCAGCAGCTTCAGGGGCCCCAACTACGAGCAGTACTTC,CASSFRGPNYEQYF
TRBJ1-4,-,-,TRBV29-1,TGCAGCGGGGGGGACAACATAGAAAAACTGTTTTTT,CSGGDNIEKLFF
TRBJ2-7,TRBD1,-,TRBV6-5,TGTGCCAGCAGTTACGTCCGGGACAGCGCCTACGAGCAGTACTTC,CASSYVRDSAYEQYF
TRBJ1-2,TRBD1,-,TRBV30,TGTGCCTGCCTAACAGGGGACATGGGTGGCTACACCTTC,CACLTGDMGGYTF
TRBJ2-3,TRBD2,-,TRBV7-2,TGTGCCAGCAGCTGGCTAGCGGGAGGGCTCACAGATACGCAGTATTTT,CASSWLAGGLTDTQYF
TRBJ1-2,-,-,TRBV13,TGTGCCAGCAGCCGCGATAGGGGCCGGGGCTATGGCTACACCTTC,CASSRDRGRGYGYTF
TRBJ2-7,-,-,TRBV2,TGTGCCAGCAGTGTGGAGCGCTACGAGCAGTACTTC,CASSVERYEQYF
TRBJ1-2,-,-,TRBV7-2,TGTGCCAGCAGTGAAACCCCCGGGGGAGGATATGGCTACACCTTC,CASSETPGGGYGYTF
TRBJ2-7,-,-,TRBV11-2,TGTGCCAGCAGCTCCTCCCGAGGGCAGGGGAACGAGCAGTACTTC,CASSSSRGQGNEQYF
TRBJ2-6,-,once,TRBV7-3,TGTGCCAGCAGCCCCCTCTCGTTCGCTGGGGCCAACGTCCTGACTTTC,CASSPLSFAGANVLTF
TRBJ2-5,TRBD1,-,TRBV5-1,TGCGCCAGCAGCTCCGGGACAGGGTCCCCGGAGACCCAGTACTTC,CASSSGTGSPETQYF